The entry below gives a single TCR beta chain sequence along with its context. Its antigen specificity is not known. No qualities accompany the bases; no much larger clone lies one base away. Using the deep immunoSEQ assay, TCR CDR3 regions were amplified from genomic DNA by multiplex PCR. For each cell subset, the extracted genomic DNA was distributed evenly across all wells of several immunoSEQ 96-well plates, and each plate served as one replicate. For unsorted PBMC, approximately 300 ng of genomic DNA, equivalent to 25,000 to 35,000 T cell genomes, went into each replicate PCR. Ten immunoSEQ deep assay plates were used to sequence the unsorted PBMC genomic DNA. Purified libraries were quantified with a Qubit 3.0 fluorometer, sized on a Bioanalyzer 2100, and re-quantified with the KAPA Library Quantification kit. Every immunoSEQ 96-well plate was sequenced on a dedicated single-read 150-cycle Illumina NextSeq 550 flow cell. As for the original processing: Because the immunoSEQ output included only junctional sequences and no quality scores, the filtering could not be the same as the filtering used for full-length reads. To assign V/J genes and CDR3, sequences were annotated against IMGT germline references using PyIR, a Python wrapper for IgBLAST v1.9. Any read was removed if the V/J assignment was weak (E-value above 1e-6), the CDR3 was missing, or the read contained stop codons, out-of-frame junctions, or ambiguous translated residues. V3J clonotypes were defined as sequences sharing the same inferred V gene, J gene, and CDR3 amino acid sequence. Percentage overlap between repertoires was computed as shared unique clonotypes divided by the size of the smaller repertoire. Repertoire richness was assessed with RTK rarefaction, the Chao1 estimator, and Recon v2.1 estimates of unobserved clonotypes. In its TCRdb copy, this immuneACCESS table keeps in-frame sequences only and misses some clones. Where compared with another copy, unresolved V genes explain less than half of these, and the others have no known cause. V, J and clone size derive from that table, while D and trimming were established from the DNA sequence. The sample table records about half a million clones; less than 85% of these occur just once. The top ten constitute 13% of the sample.

Healthy HIV-negative adults with no recently reported acute infections or vaccinations were included as donors. All donors were Caucasian adults living in Nashville, Tennessee, USA. For unsorted samples, about 90 million PBMCs were counted, and genomic DNA was extracted using the QIAamp DNA Blood Mini kit. After blood collection by leukapheresis, PBMCs were isolated using Ficoll-Histopaque density gradient centrifugation and then cryopreserved in the vapor phase of liquid nitrogen. This specimen comes from a study of shared clonotypes between healthy human individuals (dated by TCRdb to the early 2020s). Regarding the study in general: The cohort comprised a couple of women and a few men aged 18 to 49 years. To estimate repertoire size and how much clonotypes are shared between individuals, the study performed deep sequencing of blood TCR repertoires from a handful of healthy adults. Per donor, leukapheresis produced somewhere between about 0.9 and 9.5 billion PBMCs. Different laboratories and diverse techniques were used to prepare libraries and sequence TCR repertoires, to increase sequencing depth and limit assay-specific biases. Findings and caveats that apply to the study as a whole: The small number of donors limited the genetic and exposure-history diversity represented. Sampling was restricted to blood, and TCR repertoires in tissue are likely to differ from TCR repertoires in blood. Pairwise subsampling led to the expectation that sequencing depth would affect the degree of clonotype sharing among donors.

Including the terminal cysteine and phenylalanine, the CDR3 comprises 15 residues. The DNA shown is the 45-base CDR3, in frame from base 1. CDR1 and CDR2 are drawn from the germline V gene: SGHTA, FQGNSA. Trimming accounts for 1 base at V and 5 bases at J, while the number of junction bases matched to no gene is 5. Sequencing was performed on PBMCs. The rearranged chain carries TRBV7-2 and TRBJ2-5; the central 9 bases match TRBD2. The clonotype was recovered from a woman in her 40s in good health. Some clones in this sample may be carry-over from other donors' samples. The DNA is TGTGCCAGCAGCTTAGAGGCGGGAGGGCCGGAGACCCAGTACTTC. It codes for CASSLEAGGPETQYF.